The 27 T cell receptor beta chains presented below share a single source sample, sequenced in a study of T cell responses to AZD1222 COVID-19 vaccine. Some clones are missing from TCRdb's copy, which holds only in-frame ones; the method was immunoSEQ multiplex PCR. This sample yields 130,000 to 150,000 clones, of which about 91% are seen a single time; about 1.3% belongs to the top ten. The sequencing here drew on peripheral blood, taken on day 0 of AZD1222 vaccination. The receptors here all came from an adult in good health.

This clone was observed a handful of times. The chain uses TRBV27 and TRBJ1-1, with a weak D call TRBD1 (6 bases). The germline V and J ends were trimmed by 6 bases and 2 bases, with 13 bases remaining between them. The CDR3 consists of 14 residues. The germline V gene has CDR1 MNHEY and CDR2 SMNVEV (reference sequence). Here the CDR3 DNA reads TGTGCCAGCAGACCCGGGACACCTAACACTGAAGCTTTCTTT. Its protein product is CASRPGTPNTEAFF.

The rearrangement joins TRBV6-5 to TRBJ1-2; 8 nucleotides line up with TRBD1. CDR1 and CDR2 from the germline V gene are MNHEY and SVGAGI. V trimming: 1 base; J trimming: 13 bases; junction bases outside the gene matches: 11. The CDR3 totals 14 residues. CDR3 protein: CASSYLGRGPPPTF. DNA for the CDR3: TGTGCCAGCAGTTACTTGGGCAGGGGGCCTCCCCCCACCTTC.

The chain is built from TRBV29-1 and TRBJ1-1; D ambiguous. The CDR3 sequence is 12 residues long. Trimming left V 6 bases short and J 5 bases short, with 13 bases between. Per germline, CDR1 SQVTM and CDR2 ANQGSEA. CDR3 nucleotide sequence: TGCAGCGTAGTTAGGGTGGGGACTGAAGCTTTCTTT. Amino acids: CSVVRVGTEAFF.

The chain recombines TRBV4-3 with TRBJ2-3; TRBD2 aligns across 16 bases. V was clipped by 1 base and J by 6 bases; unmatched bases: 7. Germline V gives CDR1 LGHNA, CDR2 YSLEER. The CDR3 loop spans 18 amino acids. CDR3 sequence reads: CASSQVGPGLAGGDTQYF. The CDR3 nucleotides are TGCGCCAGCAGCCAAGTGGGTCCGGGACTAGCGGGGGGGGATACGCAGTATTTT.

This clone was found once. The chain employs TRBV7-3 and TRBJ1-1; D is unresolved. V lost 5 bases to trimming and J lost 0 bases, with 7 bases between them. Germline V lookup: CDR1 SGHTA, CDR2 FQGTGA. CDR3 length equals 13 residues. The CDR3 bases are TGTGCCAGCAGCCTCAGTATGAACACTGAAGCTTTCTTT. Translating gives CASSLSMNTEAFF. The variable domain in full, completed from reference TRBV7-3 and TRBJ1-1, reads GAGVSQTPSNKVTEKGKYVELRCDPISGHTALYWYRQSLGQGPEFLIYFQGTGAADDSGLPNDRFFAVRPEGSVSTLKIQRTERGDSAVYLCASSLSMNTEAFFGQGTRLTVV.

The chain has TRBV13 and TRBJ2-7, with TRBD1 as a possible D gene (6 bases). CDR1 is PRHDT and CDR2 is FYEKMQ in the germline V gene (reference sequence). CDR3 length: 18 amino acids. V was cut by 3 bases and J by 3 bases, with 24 bases left in between. The CDR3 loop is CASSFSGTLLKGYYEQYF. DNA for the CDR3: TGTGCCAGCAGCTTTTCCGGGACACTGCTCAAGGGATACTACGAGCAGTACTTC.

This clone was seen once. The rearrangement links TRBV27 to TRBJ2-3; 7 bases agree with TRBD2. With V trimmed by 5 bases and J by 5 bases, 10 bases remained unmatched. This CDR3 spans 15 amino acids. CDR1 MNHEY and CDR2 SMNVEV come from the germline V gene (reference sequence). The CDR3 sequence: CASSQSSGGGDTQYF. The CDR3 region has the DNA TGTGCCAGCAGTCAATCTAGCGGAGGAGGAGATACGCAGTATTTT.

The chain uses TRBV4-3 and TRBJ1-4; D unclear. Trimming removed 0 bases from V and 8 bases from J, with 13 bases in between. Looked up from germline, CDR1 is LGHNA and CDR2 is YSLEER. The CDR3 runs 15 residues. The CDR3 is CASSQDTGWGEKLFF. In DNA form, the CDR3 reads TGCGCCAGCAGCCAAGACACCGGGTGGGGAGAAAAACTGTTTTTT.

The V call is TRBV5-1, the J call TRBJ1-4, with 9 bases identical to TRBD1. CDR3 length: 17 amino acids. CDR1 is SGHRS and CDR2 is YFSETQ in the germline V gene. V shed 3 bases, J shed 3 bases, and the junction held 9 bases outside the gene matches. For the CDR3, the DNA is TGCGCCAGCAGCTATTCACCGGGACAGGGCCCTAATGAAAAACTGTTTTTT. Protein sequence: CASSYSPGQGPNEKLFF. The whole variable domain, filled in from reference TRBV5-1 and TRBJ1-4, reads KAGVTQTPRYLIKTRGQQVTLSCSPISGHRSVSWYQQTPGQGLQFLFEYFSETQRNKGNFPGRFSGRQFSNSRSEMNVSTLELGDSALYLCASSYSPGQGPNEKLFFGSGTQLSVL.

This clone was counted between two and nine times. The chain joins TRBV10-3 to TRBJ1-6, with D uncertain. Germline CDR1 and CDR2: ENHRY and SYGVKD. This CDR3 has 13 residues. V was trimmed by 2 bases and J by 8 bases, leaving 7 bases between them. The CDR3 DNA sequence: TGTGCCATCAGTGAGAGGGAGGATTCACCCCTCCACTTT. This sequence encodes CAISEREDSPLHF.

With regard to this clone: Other DNA sequences in the same sample also yield this CDR3. The CDR3 loop is CASSLGGGEKLFF. The CDR3 region has the DNA TGTGCCAGCAGCTTAGGGGGCGGAGAAAAACTGTTTTTT. This chain links TRBV7-9 with TRBJ1-4; weak D call: TRBD1 (5 bases). From germline, CDR1 is SEHNR and CDR2 FQNEAQ (reference sequence). Between the trimmed V and J ends, which lost 1 base and 8 bases, there was a span of 8 bases. This CDR3 is built from 13 residues.

V usage is TRBV4-3 and J usage is TRBJ2-7, with TRBD1 matching 9 bases. Germline V gene sequence: CDR1 LGHNA, CDR2 YSLEER. Unmatched junction bases numbered 17, after V lost 0 bases and J lost 5 bases. The CDR3 loop spans 19 amino acids. In DNA, the CDR3 is TGCGCCAGCAGCCAAGAATACCGAACCGGGACAGGGTGGGGAAACGAGCAGTACTTC. This codes for CASSQEYRTGTGWGNEQYF.

The V call is TRBV27, the J call TRBJ2-7; D possibly corresponds to TRBD2 (7 bases). Germline CDR1 is MNHEY and CDR2 is SMNVEV (reference sequence). The CDR3 length is 13 residues. Trimming stripped 8 bases from V and 7 bases from J, with 18 bases between. This chain's CDR3 is CASRGVRGKEQYF. Here the CDR3 DNA reads TGTGCCAGCCGGGGGGTGAGGGGGAAGGAGCAGTACTTC.

The chain has TRBV5-4 and TRBJ1-2, with unresolved D. Germline V gene lookup returns CDR1 SGHNT and CDR2 YYREEE (reference sequence). With 7 bases removed from V and 0 bases from J, the gap between germline ends came to 16 bases. CDR3 length: 15 residues. The CDR3 DNA follows: TGTGCCAGCGCTCATGACACGTTTACTAACTATGGCTACACCTTC. Translating gives CASAHDTFTNYGYTF.

The chain has TRBV19 and TRBJ1-5; TRBD1 aligns across 7 bases. Germline V lookup: CDR1 LNHDA, CDR2 SQIVND (reference sequence). V shed 6 bases and J 9 bases; nucleotides not matched to a gene: 8. The CDR3 runs to 13 residues. The CDR3 here is CASSDRAFGPQHF. The CDR3 DNA sequence: TGTGCCAGTAGCGACAGGGCCTTTGGGCCCCAGCATTTT.

The chain uses TRBV24-1 and TRBJ1-5, with D perhaps TRBD1 (6 bases). V lost 9 bases and J 1 base, leaving 15 bases between the germline ends. Germline V gene lookup returns CDR1 KGHDR and CDR2 SFDVKD. This CDR3 spans 15 amino acids. CDR3 protein: CATPIRGGSNQPQHF. CDR3 DNA: TGTGCCACCCCCATCAGGGGAGGAAGCAATCAGCCCCAGCATTTT.

CDR3 sequence: CASSLVAGGLVGEQYF. Here the CDR3 DNA reads TGTGCCAGCAGCTTAGTGGCAGGAGGATTAGTTGGAGAGCAGTACTTC. This chain joins TRBV7-6 and TRBJ2-7; TRBD2 might be the D (5 bases). The CDR3 spans 16 residues. CDR1 SGHVS and CDR2 FNYEAQ come from the germline V gene. V dropped 1 base and J dropped 7 bases, with 20 bases sitting between them.

This chain uses TRBV7-2 with TRBJ2-6, with D possibly TRBD1 on 6 matching bases. V shed 5 bases and J shed 0 bases, with 11 bases lying between them. From germline, CDR1 is SGHTA and CDR2 FQGNSA. This CDR3 comprises 16 residues. In DNA, the CDR3 is TGTGCCAGCAGCCGGAACAGGGTCTCTGGGGCCAACGTCCTGACTTTC. Its protein is CASSRNRVSGANVLTF.

The V and J genes are TRBV5-1 and TRBJ1-1, with D possibly TRBD1 on 5 matching bases. Trimming stripped 7 bases from V and 1 base from J, with 11 bases between. Germline V gene data show CDR1 as SGHRS and CDR2 as YFSETQ. The CDR3 covers 13 residues. The CDR3 DNA sequence: TGCGCCAGCTGTTCCAGGGCGAACACTGAAGCTTTCTTT. It codes for CASCSRANTEAFF.

This rearrangement joins TRBV11-2 to TRBJ2-2; D might be TRBD1 (6 bases). The CDR3 sequence is 17 residues long. CDR1 SGHAT and CDR2 FQNNGV come from the germline V gene. The V end lost 4 bases, the J end lost 6 bases, and 21 bases lay between the germline ends. DNA of the CDR3: TGTGCCAGCAGCTCCTCAGGGGCGAGCCGGTGGGCCGGGGAGCTGTTTTTT. Translation gives CASSSSGASRWAGELFF.

This sequence joins TRBV7-8 and TRBJ2-7; 10 nucleotides agree with TRBD2. Germline V gene sequence: CDR1 SGHVS, CDR2 FQNEAQ. The CDR3 runs to 14 residues. The J segment lost 6 bases and the V segment lost 2 bases, leaving 4 bases of the junction unmatched. DNA for the CDR3: TGTGCCAGCAGCTTACGGCTAGCGGGGGCCGAGCAGTACTTC. Amino acids: CASSLRLAGAEQYF. Together with reference TRBV7-8 and TRBJ2-7, the CDR3 gives the full variable domain: GAGVSQSPRYKVAKRGQDVALRCDPISGHVSLFWYQQALGQGPEFLTYFQNEAQLDKSGLPSDRFFAERPEGSVSTLKIQRTQQEDSAVYLCASSLRLAGAEQYFGPGTRLTVT.

V and J are TRBV11-2 and TRBJ1-5, with 7 bases lining up with TRBD1. The CDR3 consists of 15 residues. CDR1 SGHAT and CDR2 FQNNGV come from the germline V gene. J lost 7 bases, V lost 5 bases, and 11 bases had no gene match. The CDR3, as DNA: TGTGCCAGCAGCGGACATGACAGGGAAGGGCAGCCCCAGCATTTT. Encoded protein: CASSGHDREGQPQHF.

The rearrangement joins TRBV3-1 (or the pseudogene TRBV3-2) to TRBJ2-5; no definite D call. The CDR3 is 14 amino acids. In germline, CDR1 is LGHDT, CDR2 YNNKEL (reference sequence). V was clipped by 3 bases and J by 4 bases, with 12 bases between them. The CDR3 DNA sequence: TGTGCCAGCAGCCAGGGGAAGGCGCGAGAGACCCAGTACTTC. It specifies CASSQGKARETQYF.

This clone occurred a few times. The chain combines TRBV20-1 with TRBJ2-1; D not certain. Trimming pared 3 bases from V and 9 bases from J, leaving 6 bases between. This CDR3 contains 10 residues. Germline V gene sequence: CDR1 DFQATT, CDR2 SNEGSKA (reference sequence). The CDR3, as DNA: TGCAGTGCTAGTAGAGCTGAGCAGTTCTTC. Encoded protein: CSASRAEQFF.

This clone was recorded only once. This rearrangement joins TRBV6-2 or TRBV6-3 to TRBJ2-5, with 7 bases fitting TRBD2. CDR1 and CDR2 from the germline V gene are MNHEY and SVGEGT. The CDR3 contains 16 residues. The V gene end was trimmed by 0 bases and the J gene end by 5 bases; junction bases not matched to a gene: 9. CDR3 nucleotides: TGTGCCAGCAGTTACTCAGCGGGCCTGGGGGGGGAGACCCAGTACTTC. Amino acid sequence: CASSYSAGLGGETQYF.

This sequence joins TRBV5-5 and TRBJ1-2; D is perhaps TRBD1 (5 bases). The CDR3 covers 15 residues. In germline, CDR1 is SGHKS, CDR2 YYEKEE (reference sequence). V lost 0 bases, J lost 7 bases, and 16 bases lay in between. CDR3 protein: CASSLGQGGARGYTF. CDR3 in DNA: TGTGCCAGCAGCTTGGGGCAGGGAGGGGCCCGTGGCTACACCTTC.

This chain connects TRBV27 to TRBJ2-7; maybe TRBD1 (6 bases). The V end was cut by 8 bases, the J end by 6 bases, with 17 bases between. The CDR3 spans 13 residues. The germline CDR1 and CDR2 sequences are MNHEY and SMNVEV (reference sequence). The CDR3: CASQKNRASEQYF. In nucleotides, the CDR3 is TGTGCCAGCCAAAAGAACAGGGCCAGCGAGCAGTACTTC.